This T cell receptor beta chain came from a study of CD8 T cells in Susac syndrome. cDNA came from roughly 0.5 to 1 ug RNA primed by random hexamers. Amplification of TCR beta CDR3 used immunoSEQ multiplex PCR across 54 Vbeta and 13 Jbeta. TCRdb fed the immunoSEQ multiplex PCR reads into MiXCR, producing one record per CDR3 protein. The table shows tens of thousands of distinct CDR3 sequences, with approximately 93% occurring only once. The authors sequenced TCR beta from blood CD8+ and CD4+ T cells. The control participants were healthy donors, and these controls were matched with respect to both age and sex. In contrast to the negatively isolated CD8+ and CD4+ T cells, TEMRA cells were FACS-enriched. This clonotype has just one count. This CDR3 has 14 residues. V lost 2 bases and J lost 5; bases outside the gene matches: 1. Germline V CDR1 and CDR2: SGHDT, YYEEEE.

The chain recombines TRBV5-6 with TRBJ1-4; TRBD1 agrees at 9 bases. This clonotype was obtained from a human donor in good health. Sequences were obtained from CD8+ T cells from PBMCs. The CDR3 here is CASSFGTGNEKLFF. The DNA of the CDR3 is TGTGCCAGCAGCTTCGGGACAGGGAATGAAAAACTGTTTTTT.